This T cell receptor (beta chain) was recorded in a study of cytomegalovirus exposure and HLA in healthy donors. Notes on the study in general: According to reports, the classifier identified cytomegalovirus status with high specificity and sensitivity. Most observed TCR sequences were rare, whereas some public TCRs were detected in many donors. A further, later analysis showed that HLA-associated TCR beta chains (compared with equally common others) were more clonally expanded. Later analysis demonstrated an association between a missense DCLRE1C variant and TCR beta V- and J-gene trimming.

This CDR3 contains 12 residues. In germline, CDR1 is SGHDT, CDR2 YYEEEE. V was trimmed by 1 base and J by 6 bases, leaving 6 bases between them. About this clone: The antigen is not known.

The study ran its PCR with 60 Vbeta and 13 Jbeta primers. Sequenced by immunoSEQ multiplex PCR; TCRdb stores in-frame clones only, minus some. This sample yields about 180,000 clones, of which about 77% are seen a single time; about 2.5% belongs to the top ten. Material for sequencing was PBMCs. This receptor was taken from a woman in her twenties or thirties in good health and CMV-seropositive. This sequence joins TRBV5-6 and TRBJ2-3; the D gene is possibly TRBD1 (5 bases). The CDR3: CASSLPGDTQYF. As DNA, the CDR3 is TGTGCCAGCAGCTTGCCAGGGGATACGCAGTATTTT.